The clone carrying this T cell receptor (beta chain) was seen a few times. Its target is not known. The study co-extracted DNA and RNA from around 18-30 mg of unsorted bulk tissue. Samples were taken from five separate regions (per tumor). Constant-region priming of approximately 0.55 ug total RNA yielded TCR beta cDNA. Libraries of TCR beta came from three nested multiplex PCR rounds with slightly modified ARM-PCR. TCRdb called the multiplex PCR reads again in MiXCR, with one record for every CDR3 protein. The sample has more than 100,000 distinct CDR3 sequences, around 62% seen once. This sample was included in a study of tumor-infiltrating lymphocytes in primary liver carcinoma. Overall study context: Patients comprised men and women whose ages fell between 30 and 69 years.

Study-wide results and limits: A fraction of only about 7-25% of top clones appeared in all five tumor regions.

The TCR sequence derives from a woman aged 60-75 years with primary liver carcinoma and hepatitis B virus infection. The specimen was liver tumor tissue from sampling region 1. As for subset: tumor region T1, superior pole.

CDR3 nucleotides: TGCGCCAGCAGCCCAACTAGCGGCTCCTACAATGAGCAGTTCTTC. Protein: CASSPTSGSYNEQFF. This chain connects TRBV5-1 to TRBJ2-1; 8 bases are shared with TRBD2. The CDR3 is 15 residues long. J was trimmed by 0 bases and V by 4 bases; bases with no gene match: 3. Germline V gene sequence: CDR1 SGHRS, CDR2 YFSETQ.